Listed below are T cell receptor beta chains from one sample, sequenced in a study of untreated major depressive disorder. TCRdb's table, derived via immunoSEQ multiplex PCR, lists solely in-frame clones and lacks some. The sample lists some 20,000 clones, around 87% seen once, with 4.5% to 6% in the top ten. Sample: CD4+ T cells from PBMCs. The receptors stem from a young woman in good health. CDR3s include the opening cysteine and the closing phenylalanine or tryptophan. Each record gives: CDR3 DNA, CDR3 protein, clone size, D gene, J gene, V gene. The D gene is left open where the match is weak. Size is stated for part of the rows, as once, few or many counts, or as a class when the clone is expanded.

TGTGCCAGCAGCGGGGACGGCAGGGAGCAGTTCTTC | CASSGDGREQFF | - | - | TRBJ2-1 | TRBV2
TGTGCCACCAGCAGAGATATAGGTCTATCCTACGAGCAGTACTTC | CATSRDIGLSYEQYF | - | - | TRBJ2-7 | TRBV15
TGTGCCAGCAGCTTAAGGGGGGGCGCGAACTATGGCTACACCTTC | CASSLRGGANYGYTF | - | - | TRBJ1-2 | TRBV7-3
TGTGCCTGCACGACGGTTTTTACTGAAGCTTTCTTT | CACTTVFTEAFF | - | - | TRBJ1-1 | TRBV30
TGTGCCAGCAGCTTAAGGACCGACAACTCCTACGAGCAGTACTTC | CASSLRTDNSYEQYF | - | - | TRBJ2-7 | TRBV7-8
TGTGCCAGCAGTGATGACAGGGGGCTGGGACTAGCGGTGTCAGATACGCAGTATTTT | CASSDDRGLGLAVSDTQYF | - | - | TRBJ2-3 | TRBV6-1
TGTGCCAGCAGCTTAGCAGGGAACTATGGCTACACCTTC | CASSLAGNYGYTF | - | - | TRBJ1-2 | TRBV7-9
TGTGCCAGCTACTCCAGAGCGAACACTGAAGCTTTCTTT | CASYSRANTEAFF | - | - | TRBJ1-1 | TRBV7-9
TGCGCCAGCAGCCAAGCTGAACAAGAGACCCAGTACTTC | CASSQAEQETQYF | - | - | TRBJ2-5 | TRBV4-1
TGTGCCAGCAGCTTACCGGGGGCCGATACGCAGTATTTT | CASSLPGADTQYF | - | - | TRBJ2-3 | TRBV7-2
TGCAGCGTCGTCACAGGGGCCAGAAACACCATATATTTT | CSVVTGARNTIYF | - | TRBD1 | TRBJ1-3 | TRBV29-1
TGTGCCAGCAGCCCGGCCCTAGCGGGGTCGGCCGGTGAGCAGTTCTTC | CASSPALAGSAGEQFF | - | TRBD2 | TRBJ2-1 | TRBV11-3
TGTGCCAGTAACACGCCGGGACAGGGTTGGAATGAGCAGTTCTTC | CASNTPGQGWNEQFF | - | TRBD1 | TRBJ2-1 | TRBV19
TGTGCCAGCTCACCAAACCCCTCTGGTTTAGGAGAGATCCAGTACTTC | CASSPNPSGLGEIQYF | - | - | TRBJ2-5 | TRBV18
TGTGCCAGCAGCTCGGACAGGGCCTCCTACGAGCAGTACTTC | CASSSDRASYEQYF | - | TRBD1 | TRBJ2-7 | TRBV11-2
TGTGCCAGCACCCAGGGAGCCTACGAGCAGTACTTC | CASTQGAYEQYF | - | - | TRBJ2-7 | TRBV28
TGTGCCAGCAGTTATGAGCGGGGGGGCTACAATGAGCAGTTCTTC | CASSYERGGYNEQFF | once | TRBD2 | TRBJ2-1 | TRBV6-6
TGTGCCAGCTCAGACAGGGCTATTAATCAGCCCCAGCATTTT | CASSDRAINQPQHF | - | TRBD1 | TRBJ1-5 | TRBV2
TGTGCCAGCAGCTTTTCTAGTGCCGAAGCTTTCTTT | CASSFSSAEAFF | - | - | TRBJ1-1 | TRBV7-9
TGTGCCACCCCGAGGGGTCGATCCACTGAAGCTTTCTTT | CATPRGRSTEAFF | - | - | TRBJ1-1 | TRBV27
TGTGCCAGCAGTGAAGAGCTGGGGACCCAGTACTTC | CASSEELGTQYF | - | - | TRBJ2-5 | TRBV2
TGTGCCAGCAGTTTACGCAGGCTTGAGGGCTACACCTTC | CASSLRRLEGYTF | - | - | TRBJ1-2 | TRBV28
TGTGCCAGCAGCCGGGGGAGCCCCGGTGAAGCTTTCTTT | CASSRGSPGEAFF | - | - | TRBJ1-1 | TRBV7-9
TGTGCCTGGAAATGGGGACGGGCCCTTTGGACGCAATATGGCTACACCTTC | CAWKWGRALWTQYGYTF | few | - | TRBJ1-2 | TRBV30
TGTGCCAGCAGCTCGCGGGGAGAACCCACAGATACGCAGTATTTT | CASSSRGEPTDTQYF | - | - | TRBJ2-3 | TRBV7-6
TGTGCCATCAGTGAGGCCAGGGCACAGCAGTACTTC | CAISEARAQQYF | - | - | TRBJ2-7 | TRBV10-3